Described below is a single TCR beta chain sequence and its context. These data belong to a study of blood T cell repertoires in COVID-19. Study as a whole: The cDNA or gDNA used as material had been derived from T cells, B-cell-depleted T cells, or PBMCs.

Clones were sequenced by immunoSEQ multiplex PCR, and TCRdb holds only the in-frame ones, with some missing. The sample lists about 210,000 clones, around nine tenths occurring once. The V and J ends lost 5 bases and 14 bases, in that order; junction bases with no gene match: 12. Looked up from germline, CDR1 is MNHEY and CDR2 is SMNVEV (reference sequence). The CDR3 totals 14 residues. The chain recombines TRBV27 with TRBJ1-4, with 9 nucleotides matching TRBD1. Sequenced material: peripheral blood. This receptor was obtained from a man aged 35-49 years with acute or convalescent COVID-19. CDR3: CASSPSRDRERLFF. For the CDR3, the DNA is TGTGCCAGCAGTCCGTCCCGGGACAGGGAACGGCTGTTTTTT.